This TCR beta chain was identified in a study of Ad26.COV2.S vaccination and SARS-CoV-2 variants. Looking at the study overall: It was the COV1001 Ad26.COV2.S trial arm that included the donor. Once or twice, 56 days apart, Ad26.COV2.S was delivered intramuscularly. Whole-study findings and limits: Vaccine recipients posted higher spike-specific TCR breadth than their placebo counterparts.

This CDR3 has 16 residues. Germline lookup yields CDR1 LGHNA and CDR2 YSLEER. The germline V and J ends were trimmed by 5 bases and 7 bases, with 18 bases remaining between them. Comments on this clone: Its cognate antigen is unknown.

Assay: immunoSEQ multiplex PCR; the TCRdb copy retains only in-frame clones and omits some. The data contain roughly 320,000 clones, around 87% of them singletons. Treatment here: around 19 received Ad26.COV2.S at low or high dose, single or two shots; about 5 received placebo; per-sample allocation not given. Day 63 following the first vaccine or placebo injection was when the samples were taken. This specimen consisted of peripheral blood, obtained in a trial of Ad26.COV2.S vaccine versus placebo. V gene TRBV4-3 combines with J gene TRBJ1-6, with D maybe TRBD1 (6 bases). The TCR originated in a person between 18 and 65 years old who received the Ad26.COV2.S COVID-19 vaccine or a placebo. The CDR3 reads CASSFKWTDRNSPLHF. Here the CDR3 DNA reads TGCGCCAGCAGCTTCAAATGGACAGACCGAAATTCACCCCTCCACTTT.